These 15 T cell receptor beta chains originate from one sample sequenced in a study of PD-1 blockade in mismatch repair-deficient tumors. Generated by immunoSEQ multiplex PCR, the TCRdb table keeps only in-frame clones and is missing some. The data hold tens of thousands of clones, with about 81% observed a single time. This specimen consisted of PBMCs, obtained before pembrolizumab treatment. These receptors were collected from an adult with mismatch repair-deficient cancer.

This chain uses TRBV19 with TRBJ2-1, with 7 bases that match TRBD2. V shed 1 base, J shed 6 bases, and the junction held 3 bases outside the gene matches. Germline CDR1 LNHDA, CDR2 SQIVND (reference sequence). The CDR3 runs 14 residues. CDR3 region: CASSIVRTSNEQFF. The CDR3 DNA is TGTGCCAGTAGTATAGTTCGGACTAGCAATGAGCAGTTCTTC.

V gene TRBV5-1 combines with J gene TRBJ2-5; TRBD1 matches at 8 bases. CDR1 and CDR2 (germline): SGHRS, YFSETQ. This CDR3 spans 14 amino acids. The J segment lost 3 bases and the V segment lost 0 bases, leaving 1 base of the junction unmatched. The CDR3 loop is CASSLGTGKETQYF. CDR3 DNA sequence: TGCGCCAGCAGCTTGGGGACAGGGAAAGAGACCCAGTACTTC.

The chain links TRBV9 to TRBJ2-1; 8 bases fit TRBD2. Germline CDR1 is SGDLS and CDR2 is YYNGEE. This CDR3 region has 15 residues. After removal of 0 bases from V and 5 bases from J, the junction contained 4 bases not matched to a gene. CDR3 sequence (DNA): TGTGCCAGCAGCGTAGCGGGAGGGCCAGACAATGAGCAGTTCTTC. It specifies CASSVAGGPDNEQFF.

The rearrangement joins TRBV6-4 to TRBJ1-1, with TRBD1 matching 8 bases. The CDR3 has 16 amino acids. CDR1 and CDR2 from the germline V gene are MRHNA and SNTAGT. V was clipped by 7 bases and J by 0 bases; unmatched bases: 10. CDR3 loop: CASTSREDRVNTEAFF. CDR3 bases: TGTGCCAGCACCTCCAGGGAGGACAGGGTGAACACTGAAGCTTTCTTT.

This clone was recorded only once. The CDR3, as DNA: TGCGCCAGCAGCTCGACAGGGGATAGCAATCAGCCCCAGCATTTT. Residues: CASSSTGDSNQPQHF. The rearrangement joins TRBV5-1 to TRBJ1-5; 8 nucleotides line up with TRBD1. The germline CDR1 and CDR2 sequences are SGHRS and YFSETQ. V gave up 3 bases and J gave up 0 bases; unmatched junction bases: 2. The CDR3 is made up of 15 amino acids.

V gene TRBV27 combines with J gene TRBJ2-1, with 7 positions matching TRBD2. The trim removed 3 bases at V and 0 bases at J, leaving 5 bases unmatched. Germline loops: CDR1 MNHEY, CDR2 SMNVEV (reference sequence). The length of the CDR3 is 16 residues. The CDR3 spells CASSFWGGSSYNEQFF. In nucleotides, the CDR3 is TGTGCCAGCAGTTTCTGGGGCGGGAGCTCCTACAATGAGCAGTTCTTC.

The chain joins TRBV6-6 to TRBJ1-2; D gene unclear. Trimming cost V 5 bases and J 8 bases, with 12 bases left between them. Germline CDR1 MNHNY, CDR2 SVGAGI (reference sequence). This CDR3 comprises 12 residues. CDR3: CASSTEVSGYTF. The CDR3 nucleotides are TGTGCCAGCAGTACCGAGGTGTCCGGCTACACCTTC.

This rearrangement joins TRBV11-2 to TRBJ1-1, with D tentatively TRBD1 (6 bases). CDR3 size: 16 residues. The ends were cut back, 5 bases at V and 11 bases at J, with 27 bases in the middle. Germline V lookup: CDR1 SGHAT, CDR2 FQNNGV. This CDR3 reads CASSPYRPGTPVRAFF. CDR3 DNA sequence: TGTGCCAGCAGCCCTTACCGCCCAGGGACACCGGTAAGGGCTTTCTTT.

This chain joins TRBV29-1 and TRBJ2-3; TRBD1 agrees at 9 bases. V lost 5 bases and J lost 5; bases outside the gene matches: 2. Germline V CDR1 and CDR2: SQVTM, ANQGSEA. The CDR3 runs to 12 residues. The CDR3: CSVTTGGDTQYF. The DNA of the CDR3 is TGCAGCGTTACGACAGGGGGAGATACGCAGTATTTT.

The chain has TRBV5-1 and TRBJ2-5; TRBD2 aligns across 7 bases. Trimming cost V 4 bases and J 5 bases; bases outside gene matches: 8. The CDR3 is made up of 14 amino acids. Germline-derived CDR1 and CDR2 are SGHRS and YFSETQ. The CDR3, as DNA: TGCGCCAGCAGCACGGTCGCGGGAGCCGAGACCCAGTACTTC. As protein: CASSTVAGAETQYF.

In the case of this clone: An end of the junction does not agree with germline; a read error may underlie this. The chain has TRBV7-2 and TRBJ1-6; 8 bases line up with TRBD1. The CDR3 is 14 amino acids. Germline CDR1 SGHTA, CDR2 FQGNSA. DNA for the CDR3: TGTGCCAGCAGCTCCAGGACAGGGACCTTACCCCCCCACTTT. It encodes CASSSRTGTLPPHF.

The chain recombines TRBV5-1 with TRBJ2-1; 10 positions agree with TRBD1. Germline lookup yields CDR1 SGHRS and CDR2 YFSETQ. V shed 4 bases and J 3 bases; nucleotides not matched to a gene: 4. The CDR3 length is 15 residues. CDR3 sequence (DNA): TGCGCCAGCAGCCTCCGGACAGGGGGCTACAATGAGCAGTTCTTC. Its protein product is CASSLRTGGYNEQFF.

The J gene is TRBJ2-5, the V gene TRBV28, with 9 nucleotides matching TRBD2. The V segment lost 2 bases and the J segment 5 bases; nucleotides outside the gene matches: 3. This CDR3 region has 14 residues. Germline values: CDR1 MDHEN, CDR2 SYDVKM. The CDR3 nucleotides read TGTGCCAGCAGTTTAGGTCTAGCGGGGGAGACCCAGTACTTC. As protein: CASSLGLAGETQYF.

V usage is TRBV5-6 and J usage is TRBJ1-1; D is ambiguous. The germline CDR1 and CDR2 sequences are SGHDT and YYEEEE. The CDR3 runs to 12 residues. Trimming cost V 0 bases and J 4 bases, with 4 bases left between them. CDR3 amino acids: CASSLVSTEAFF. CDR3 DNA sequence: TGTGCCAGCAGCTTGGTCTCCACTGAAGCTTTCTTT.

The genes are TRBV5-3 and TRBJ2-6; the D gene is possibly TRBD1 (5 bases). TRBV5-3 is annotated as an ORF whose role is uncertain. The CDR3 extends over 17 amino acids. The V end was cut by 3 bases, the J end by 6 bases, with 19 bases between. The CDR3: CARSSPGPLLVANVLTF. DNA for the CDR3: TGTGCCAGAAGCTCCCCAGGGCCCCTTCTGGTGGCCAACGTCCTGACTTTC.